This T cell receptor beta chain was obtained from a study of blood T cell repertoires in COVID-19. As for the study in general: Acute and convalescent COVID-19 specimens originated in the United States, Italy and Spain. The cDNA or gDNA used as material had been derived from T cells, B-cell-depleted T cells, or PBMCs.

V lost 6 bases and J 4 bases, leaving 23 bases between the germline ends. Germline V gene lookup returns CDR1 LGHNA and CDR2 YNFKEQ. This CDR3 comprises 17 residues. Generated by immunoSEQ multiplex PCR, the TCRdb table keeps only in-frame clones and is missing some. The profile shows 150,000 or so clones, roughly 90% of them singletons. This chain joins TRBV4-2 and TRBJ2-3; a possible D gene is TRBD2 (7 bases). Material: PBMCs or T cells enriched from blood (not recorded which). The receptor's source is a woman in her thirties or forties who had been exposed to COVID-19. The CDR3 region has the DNA TGTGCCAGCAGTCGCCCTAGAGGGGGGAGGGGCTCAGATACGCAGTATTTT. It encodes CASSRPRGGRGSDTQYF.